This TCR beta chain is drawn from a study of OX40 agonist ivuxolimab in advanced cancers. Generated by immunoSEQ multiplex PCR, the TCRdb table keeps only in-frame clones and is missing some. Counted here are about 77,000 clones, nearly 95% occurring once; the ten biggest clones make up roughly 22%. V was shortened by 0 bases and J by 1 base, with 4 bases between the two germline ends. The CDR3 has 13 residues. The germline V gene has CDR1 MGHRA and CDR2 YSYEKL. Material: CD4+ or CD8+ T cells sorted from blood, obtained in a trial of the OX40 agonist ivuxolimab. The chain employs TRBV4-1 and TRBJ2-7; the D is unclear. This clonotype was sampled from an adult with an advanced solid tumor such as melanoma, head and neck, liver or kidney cancer. The CDR3 spells CASSQDTSYEQYF. The CDR3 coding sequence is TGCGCCAGCAGCCAAGATACTTCCTACGAGCAGTACTTC.